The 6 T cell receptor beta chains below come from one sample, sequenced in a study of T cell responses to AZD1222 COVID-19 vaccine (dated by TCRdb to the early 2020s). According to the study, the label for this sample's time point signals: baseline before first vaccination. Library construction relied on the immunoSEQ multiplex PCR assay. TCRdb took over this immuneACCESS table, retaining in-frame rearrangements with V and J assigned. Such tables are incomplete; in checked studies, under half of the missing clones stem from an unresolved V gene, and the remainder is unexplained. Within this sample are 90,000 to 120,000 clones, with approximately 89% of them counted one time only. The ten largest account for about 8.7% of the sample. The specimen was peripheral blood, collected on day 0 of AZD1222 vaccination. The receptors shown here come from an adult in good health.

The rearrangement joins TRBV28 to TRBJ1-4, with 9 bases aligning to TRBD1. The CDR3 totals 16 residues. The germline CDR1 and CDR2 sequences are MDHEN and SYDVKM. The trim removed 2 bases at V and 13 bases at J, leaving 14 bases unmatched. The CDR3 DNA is TGTGCCAGCAGTTTACCTGCCGGGACAGGGATACCGCCACTGTTTTTT. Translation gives CASSLPAGTGIPPLFF. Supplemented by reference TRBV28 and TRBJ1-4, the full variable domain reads DVKVTQSSRYLVKRTGEKVFLECVQDMDHENMFWYRQDPGLGLRLIYFSYDVKMKEKGDIPEGYSVSREKKERFSLILESASTNQTSMYLCASSLPAGTGIPPLFFGSGTQLSVL.

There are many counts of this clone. The CDR3 DNA sequence: TGTGCCAGCAGCCGGGACTACGGGGGCTACACCTTC. This codes for CASSRDYGGYTF. The chain is built from TRBV7-2 and TRBJ1-2, with a weak D call TRBD1 (5 bases). Germline loops: CDR1 SGHTA, CDR2 FQGNSA. This CDR3 comprises 12 residues. Trimming cost V 5 bases and J 8 bases, with 12 bases left between them.

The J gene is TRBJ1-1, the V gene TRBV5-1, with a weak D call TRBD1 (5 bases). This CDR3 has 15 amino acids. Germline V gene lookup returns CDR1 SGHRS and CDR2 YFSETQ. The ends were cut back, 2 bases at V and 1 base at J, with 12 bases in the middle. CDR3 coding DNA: TGCGCCAGCAGCTTCTCCGCTGGGGGGAACACTGAAGCTTTCTTT. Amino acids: CASSFSAGGNTEAFF.

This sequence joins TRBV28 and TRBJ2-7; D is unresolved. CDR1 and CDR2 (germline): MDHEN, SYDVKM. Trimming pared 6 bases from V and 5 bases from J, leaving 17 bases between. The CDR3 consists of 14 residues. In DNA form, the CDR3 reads TGTGCCAGCAGCCCTTCGGTCCCCGCCAACGAGCAGTACTTC. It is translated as CASSPSVPANEQYF.

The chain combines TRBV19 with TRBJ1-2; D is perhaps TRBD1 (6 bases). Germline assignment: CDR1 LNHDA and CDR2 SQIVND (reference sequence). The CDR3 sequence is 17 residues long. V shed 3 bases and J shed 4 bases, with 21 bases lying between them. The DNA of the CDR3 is TGTGCCAGTAGTATCCCAGGACAGCCCGTACCTCGCTATGGCTACACCTTC. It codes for CASSIPGQPVPRYGYTF.

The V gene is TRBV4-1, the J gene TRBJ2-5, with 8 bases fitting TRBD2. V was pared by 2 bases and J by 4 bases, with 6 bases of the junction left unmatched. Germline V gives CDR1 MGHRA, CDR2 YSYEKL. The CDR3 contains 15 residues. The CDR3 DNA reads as TGCGCCAGCAGCCAAAGCGGGAGAAACCCAGAGACCCAGTACTTC. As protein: CASSQSGRNPETQYF.